Listed below are T cell receptor beta chains from one sample, sequenced in a study of cytomegalovirus exposure and HLA in healthy donors. Data came from immunoSEQ multiplex PCR; TCRdb stores just in-frame clones and leaves some out. The table for this sample gives tens of thousands of clones. The sequenced material came from PBMCs. All receptors derive from a woman between 40 and 55 years old in good health and CMV-seropositive. Both conserved end residues are trimmed from each CDR3. Each record gives: D gene, CDR3 length, V gene, J gene, CDR3 protein. The D gene is left open where the match is weak.

.	15	TRBV5-4	TRBJ1-1	ASSLGRPGTGDKEAF
TRBD1	13	TRBV6-5	TRBJ2-5	ASSYTQGQDWPQY
.	12	TRBV4-3	TRBJ1-1	ASSQDIRGAEAF
.	11	TRBV27	TRBJ2-3	ASKAGIADTQY
.	11	TRBV10-3	TRBJ1-3	AACQGLRNTIY
.	12	TRBV7-2	TRBJ2-1	ASSSSSTVSEQF
TRBD1	18	TRBV15	TRBJ1-5	ATSRDLDRVLGYSNQPQH
.	12	TRBV6-5	TRBJ1-6	ASSYSGGDSPLH
TRBD1	13	TRBV15	TRBJ2-7	ATSRMGQHSYEQY
TRBD1	14	TRBV7-9	TRBJ2-2	ASSPGQGFSTGELF
TRBD1	13	TRBV11-2	TRBJ1-5	ASSQDRGRIGPQH
TRBD1	13	TRBV7-3	TRBJ1-1	ASSPTGGVGTEAF
TRBD1	13	TRBV11-3	TRBJ2-7	ASSFWTGESYEQY
TRBD2	13	TRBV19	TRBJ2-2	ASSLSGLVSGELF
TRBD1	12	TRBV5-5	TRBJ2-7	ASSTGTGGVEQY
.	12	TRBV7-2	TRBJ2-7	ASSQDGSYYEQY
TRBD2	13	TRBV7-9	.	ASSAIAGGIYEQY
.	13	TRBV7-2	TRBJ2-3	ASSLNGGAGDTQY
.	12	TRBV28	TRBJ2-2	ASSLSGNTGELF
TRBD2	15	TRBV7-3	TRBJ2-2	ASSKGLAGLDTGELF
TRBD2	14	TRBV6-6	TRBJ2-1	ASSYGFSGGYNEQF